This record covers a single TCR beta chain. Antigen specificity is unknown. This record comes from a study of OX40 agonist ivuxolimab in advanced cancers. At the level of the study: From roughly 20 to 79 years was the age range, with a mean of around 60 years, and 65% to 90% were male. Of the participants, 40% had some prior anti-PD-1, anti-PD-L1 or anti-CTLA-4 therapy, which was allowed. The study's findings and limits: In the expanded peripheral T cells, antigen specificity was never determined.

Losses at the gene ends were 3 bases for V and 2 bases for J; bases not matched to a gene: 5. This CDR3 is 15 amino acids long. CDR1 is SGHNT and CDR2 is YYREEE in the germline V gene (reference sequence). Sequenced by immunoSEQ multiplex PCR; TCRdb stores in-frame clones only, minus some. This sample yields 150,000 to 190,000 clones, of which around 94% are seen a single time; about 0.31% belongs to the top ten. Specimen: CD4+ or CD8+ T cells sorted from blood, collected in a trial of the OX40 agonist ivuxolimab. This sequence was found in an adult with an advanced solid tumor such as melanoma, head and neck, liver or kidney cancer. V and J are TRBV5-4 and TRBJ1-3; 7 bases map to TRBD1. CDR3 protein: CASSSRDSAGNTIYF. The DNA for the CDR3 is TGTGCCAGCAGCTCCCGGGACAGCGCTGGAAACACCATATATTTT. Filled out from reference TRBV5-4 and TRBJ1-3, the complete variable domain reads ETGVTQSPTHLIKTRGQQVTLRCSSQSGHNTVSWYQQALGQGPQFIFQYYREEENGRGNFPPRFSGLQFPNYSSELNVNALELDDSALYLCASSSRDSAGNTIYFGEGSWLTVV.